Each of the 4 T cell receptor beta chains below was sequenced from the same sample in a study of regulatory T cells in long-lasting Graves disease. In building TCR beta libraries, iRepertoire HTBI primers were used together with Arm-PCR of CDR3 regions. Each CDR3 protein gets one entry after TCRdb re-called the multiplex PCR reads with MiXCR. In the table there are fewer than 550,000 distinct CDR3 sequences, approximately 21% of which are singletons. Described time point: persistent/refractory GD, antithyroid drugs over 5 years with positive TRAb. After RNA was extracted from PBMCs, the TCR library was made from it. This specimen was peripheral blood mononuclear cells (PBMCs), taken when the disease was refractory, from a patient treated with antithyroid drugs. Receptors were obtained from a female donor with Graves disease.

In this sample, this clonotype turned up a few times. This chain connects TRBV14 to TRBJ2-7; the D is unclear. The germline V and J ends were trimmed by 4 bases and 4 bases, with 14 bases remaining between them. The CDR3 is made up of 14 amino acids. CDR1 is SGHDN and CDR2 is FVKESK in the germline V gene. The CDR3 sequence is CASSPYGSEYEQYF. CDR3 DNA sequence: TGTGCCAGCAGCCCGTACGGGTCAGAATACGAGCAGTACTTC.

This clonotype was observed at least ten times. V usage is TRBV28 and J usage is TRBJ2-7, with a tentative D call TRBD2 (6 bases). Per germline, CDR1 MDHEN and CDR2 SYDVKM. Trimming shortened V by 3 bases and J by 7 bases, and 19 bases separated the two germline ends. The CDR3 runs to 15 residues. The CDR3 loop is CASSFPPAGRGEQYF. CDR3 nucleotide sequence: TGTGCCAGCAGTTTCCCCCCGGCGGGAAGAGGGGAGCAGTACTTC.

The genes are TRBV30 and TRBJ1-4; maybe TRBD1 (6 bases). The germline V gene encodes CDR1 GTSNPN and CDR2 SVGIG (reference sequence). V lost 2 bases, J lost 7 bases, and 17 bases lay in between. CDR3 length: 15 residues. Here the CDR3 reads CAWSSGQGRTEKLFF. CDR3 DNA sequence: TGTGCCTGGAGTTCCGGCCAGGGGCGTACTGAAAAACTGTTTTTT.

The chain couples TRBV6-2 or TRBV6-3 to TRBJ1-3; tentative D call: TRBD1 (5 bases). Per germline, CDR1 MNHEY and CDR2 SVGEGT. V lost 5 bases and J 0 bases, leaving 11 bases between the germline ends. The CDR3 has 15 amino acids. CDR3 nucleotide sequence: TGTGCCAGCAGTGGCCCGGGGCTCTCTGGAAACACCATATATTTT. Translation: CASSGPGLSGNTIYF.